These 8 T cell receptor beta chains were all obtained from the same sample, sequenced in a study of T cells in Graves' hyperthyroidism and ophthalmopathy. The TCR beta CDR3 regions underwent amplification using RNA transcripts as the source. A set of HTBI primers served as the primers for a first-round RT-PCR of the TCR CDR3. A single record per CDR3 protein comes from TCRdb applying MiXCR to the multiplex PCR reads. The sample carries 500,000 to 600,000 distinct CDR3 sequences, more than 45% recorded once. What was sequenced was peripheral blood or thyroid tissue (not recorded which). These TCRs come from a young woman with Graves' hyperthyroidism.

The V and J genes are TRBV7-6 and TRBJ2-7; possible D gene TRBD2, 5 bases. The germline V gene has CDR1 SGHVS and CDR2 FNYEAQ. The CDR3 has 13 residues. Written as DNA, the CDR3 is TGTGTCACAGAGTCCCTAGCTGGGTACGAGCAGTACTTC. Translating gives CVTESLAGYEQYF.

The chain couples TRBV12-3 or TRBV12-4 to TRBJ1-6; D is ambiguous. This CDR3 has 17 residues. V dropped 6 bases and J dropped 1 base, with 16 bases sitting between them. The CDR3 DNA is TGTGCCAGCAGCTTGTACTCGGCAGGTTCCTATAATTCACCCCTCCACTTT. It encodes CASSLYSAGSYNSPLHF.

The chain recombines TRBV7-9 with TRBJ1-6; a possible D gene is TRBD1 (5 bases). The V and J ends lost 8 bases and 7 bases respectively, with 15 bases between them. The CDR3 is 14 amino acids. Germline CDR1 reads SEHNR; CDR2 reads FQNEAQ (reference sequence). Written as DNA, the CDR3 is TGTGCCAGCGGTTCCTGGACAACAAATTCACCCCTCCACTTT. Residues: CASGSWTTNSPLHF.

The rearrangement links TRBV24-1 to TRBJ2-5; D may be TRBD2 (6 bases). CDR3 length: 12 amino acids. Per germline, CDR1 KGHDR and CDR2 SFDVKD. Between the trimmed V and J ends, which lost 11 bases and 3 bases, there was a span of 12 bases. CDR3 region: CASRGRKETQYF. In DNA form, the CDR3 reads TGTGCCAGCCGGGGGAGGAAAGAGACCCAGTACTTC.

With respect to this clonotype: A much bigger clone sits one base away, suggesting this may be a read error. The chain joins TRBV6-1 to TRBJ2-7; D gene uncertain. CDR3 size: 12 residues. Germline V gene data show CDR1 as MNHNS and CDR2 as SASEGT. CDR3 nucleotide sequence: TGTGCCACCAGATACCTAACGTACGAGCGGTACTTC. This sequence encodes CATRYLTYERYF.

The chain combines TRBV7-3 with TRBJ2-6, with 9 bases matching TRBD1. CDR1 is SGHTA, CDR2 FQGTGA, per germline. The CDR3 loop spans 16 amino acids. The trim removed 7 bases at V and 1 base at J, leaving 5 bases unmatched. In nucleotides, the CDR3 is TGTGCCAGCACTTCGGGACAGGGTTCTGGGGCCAACGTCCTGACTTTC. The encoded protein is CASTSGQGSGANVLTF.

The chain joins TRBV7-9 to TRBJ2-5, with TRBD2 matching 13 bases. The CDR3 contains 18 residues. Germline assignment: CDR1 SEHNR and CDR2 FQNEAQ (reference sequence). V was clipped by 1 base and J by 1 base; unmatched bases: 6. This chain's CDR3 is CASSLVLTSGRGQETQYF. The CDR3 DNA sequence: TGTGCCAGCAGCTTAGTCCTCACTAGCGGGAGGGGCCAAGAGACCCAGTACTTC.

Details on this clonotype: One end of the junction is discordant with germline, which a read error may explain. The V and J genes are TRBV10-3 and TRBJ1-4; D might be TRBD1 (6 bases). Per the germline V gene, CDR1 is ENHRY and CDR2 is SYGVKD. The CDR3 has 14 residues. CDR3 nucleotide sequence: TGTGCCATCAATGAGCGCGCAGGGGCTGAAAAACTGTTTTTT. Translated, it gives CAINERAGAEKLFF.